Listed here are 27 T cell receptor beta chains from one sample, sequenced in a study of metastatic and nonmetastatic thyroid tumors. All patients reached thyroid surgery having received no treatment beforehand. Through MiXCR, TCRdb re-clonotyped the PCR reads. The repertoire has some 33,000 clones, 7% to 9% of them found once; the top ten carry roughly two fifths. Sequenced sample: blood. These receptors were taken from a female donor with papillary thyroid cancer or a benign thyroid nodule (not recorded which). Some clones in this sample may be carry-over from other donors' samples.

Turning to this clone: A much larger clone is a single base away; this may be a read error. J is TRBJ1-1 and V is TRBV7-6; D gene uncertain. Germline V gene sequence: CDR1 SGHVS, CDR2 FNYEAQ. V dropped 5 bases and J dropped 4 bases, with 17 bases sitting between them. This CDR3 is built from 15 residues. The CDR3 region has the DNA TGTGCCAGCAGCCCCCCAGGCGTTCTGAGCACTGAAGCTTTCTTT. Encoded protein: CASSPPGVLSTEAFF.

The chain is built from TRBV5-1 and TRBJ2-1, with D unclear. The CDR3 length is 12 residues. From germline, CDR1 is SGHRS and CDR2 YFSETQ. V dropped 0 bases and J dropped 7 bases, with 5 bases sitting between them. CDR3: CASSLGWNEQFF. The CDR3 DNA follows: TGCGCCAGCAGCTTGGGTTGGAATGAGCAGTTCTTC. Full variable domain (rest looked up from reference TRBV5-1 and TRBJ2-1): KAGVTQTPRYLIKTRGQQVTLSCSPISGHRSVSWYQQTPGQGLQFLFEYFSETQRNKGNFPGRFSGRQFSNSRSEMNVSTLELGDSALYLCASSLGWNEQFFGPGTRLTVL.

This clone was seen at least ten times. This sequence joins TRBV10-1 and TRBJ2-3, with no clear D. Deletions cut 5 bases from V and 3 bases from J, with 9 bases between. From germline, CDR1 is WNHNN and CDR2 SYGVQD (reference sequence). The CDR3 has 13 residues. DNA of the CDR3: TGCGCCAGCAGTTTTAGCTTGACAGATACGCAGTATTTT. Amino acids: CASSFSLTDTQYF.

This clone was found many times. The chain combines TRBV20-1 with TRBJ2-7; 9 bases are a match to TRBD2. J gave up 3 bases and V 1 base, and 4 bases lay outside the gene matches. There are 14 residues in the CDR3. CDR1 and CDR2 from the germline V gene are DFQATT and SNEGSKA (reference sequence). The CDR3 DNA sequence: TGCAGTGCTAGAGGATGGACTAGCGACTACGAGCAGTACTTC. Encoded protein: CSARGWTSDYEQYF.

This clone occurred many times. The chain uses TRBV19 and TRBJ2-7, with TRBD1 matching 11 bases. Germline values: CDR1 LNHDA, CDR2 SQIVND (reference sequence). This CDR3 is built from 14 residues. J lost 4 bases, V lost 10 bases, and 9 bases had no gene match. Here the CDR3 reads CATHEGTGGYEQYF. The CDR3 coding sequence is TGTGCCACCCACGAGGGGACAGGGGGTTACGAGCAGTACTTC.

This clone has a count of ten or more. The chain joins TRBV19 to TRBJ1-5; possible D gene TRBD1, 5 bases. V gave up 6 bases and J gave up 0 bases, with 15 bases separating them. Per germline, CDR1 LNHDA and CDR2 SQIVND (reference sequence). The CDR3 sequence is 16 residues long. In DNA form, the CDR3 reads TGTGCCAGTAGCCTCCGGGGACGGGATAGCAATCAGCCCCAGCATTTT. This codes for CASSLRGRDSNQPQHF.

In this sample, this clone turned up many times. V is TRBV5-1 and J is TRBJ2-6, with D maybe TRBD1 (6 bases). With 4 bases removed from V and 2 bases from J, the gap between germline ends came to 13 bases. Germline V gene sequence: CDR1 SGHRS, CDR2 YFSETQ. This CDR3 is 16 amino acids long. CDR3 protein: CASSGTGLTGANVLTF. The CDR3 DNA reads as TGCGCCAGCAGCGGAACAGGGTTAACTGGGGCCAACGTCCTGACTTTC.

On this clone: Being one base from a much bigger clone, this may be a read error. J is TRBJ2-7 and V is TRBV5-4; D is undetermined. Per germline, CDR1 SGHNT and CDR2 YYREEE (reference sequence). CDR3 length: 14 residues. Deletions cut 0 bases from V and 1 base from J, with 8 bases between. CDR3 protein: CASSLDDFSYEQYF. CDR3 bases: TGTGCCAGCAGCTTGGACGACTTTTCCTACGAGCAGTACTTC.

In its sample, this clone was seen many times. J is TRBJ2-1 and V is TRBV5-1; the D gene could be TRBD1 or TRBD2 (5 bases each). The CDR3 runs to 14 residues. Germline CDR1 and CDR2: SGHRS and YFSETQ. V was pared by 4 bases and J by 2 bases, with 10 bases between. CDR3 region: CASSRDQTYNEQFF. CDR3 DNA sequence: TGCGCCAGCAGCCGGGACCAAACCTACAATGAGCAGTTCTTC.

This clone showed up many times. The chain has TRBV6-6 and TRBJ2-1, with TRBD2 matching over 11 bases. The CDR3 is 15 amino acids. CDR1 MNHNY and CDR2 SVGAGI come from the germline V gene (reference sequence). V dropped 1 base and J dropped 9; count of bases not matched to a gene: 5. CDR3 in amino acids: CASSYLAGGGSEQFF. CDR3 coding DNA: TGTGCCAGCAGTTACTTAGCGGGAGGGGGTAGTGAGCAGTTCTTC.

This clone occurred many times. The CDR3 protein is CASSLAMGTGELFF. As DNA, the CDR3 is TGTGCCAGCAGCTTAGCGATGGGGACCGGGGAGCTGTTTTTT. The rearrangement links TRBV11-2 to TRBJ2-2, with D uncertain. Germline CDR1 SGHAT, CDR2 FQNNGV. The CDR3 is made up of 14 amino acids. Trimming shortened V by 1 base and J by 5 bases, and 8 bases separated the two germline ends. Variable domain in full (rest from reference TRBV11-2 and TRBJ2-2): EAGVAQSPRYKIIEKRQSVAFWCNPISGHATLYWYQQILGQGPKLLIQFQNNGVVDDSQLPKDRFSAERLKGVDSTLKIQPAKLEDSAVYLCASSLAMGTGELFFGEGSRLTVL.

In this sample, this clone turned up many times. J is TRBJ1-3 and V is TRBV28, with D perhaps TRBD1 (6 bases). The CDR3 has 16 amino acids. V gave up 5 bases and J gave up 2 bases, with 16 bases separating them. From germline, CDR1 is MDHEN and CDR2 SYDVKM. CDR3 region: CASSASGKGAGNTIYF. The CDR3 DNA sequence: TGTGCCAGCAGTGCCTCGGGCAAGGGGGCTGGAAACACCATATATTTT.

This clone has ten or more counts. The gene calls are TRBV4-1 and TRBJ2-4, with 12 bases aligning to TRBD2. V was pared by 0 bases and J by 0 bases, with 3 bases of the junction left unmatched. Germline-derived CDR1 and CDR2 are MGHRA and YSYEKL. This CDR3 is built from 18 residues. DNA for the CDR3: TGCGCCAGCAGCCAAGAGACTAGCGGGGGACGAGCCAAAAACATTCAGTACTTC. The encoded protein is CASSQETSGGRAKNIQYF.

This clone was detected a few times. This may be a read error: a much more frequent sequence differs by one nucleotide. The chain combines TRBV7-3 with TRBJ2-2; the match to TRBD1 covers 8 bases. Unmatched junction bases numbered 6, after V lost 5 bases and J lost 4 bases. Per the germline V gene, CDR1 is SGHTA and CDR2 is FQGTGA. This CDR3 has 15 amino acids. CDR3 in DNA: TGTGCCAGCAGCCCGGGCAGGGGGCCCACCGGGGAGCTGTTTTTT. This gives the protein CASSPGRGPTGELFF.

This clone came up many times. V and J are TRBV28 and TRBJ2-3, with D unresolved. V lost 5 bases, J lost 4 bases, and 13 bases lay in between. The CDR3 loop spans 14 amino acids. Germline CDR1 reads MDHEN; CDR2 reads SYDVKM. The chain's CDR3 is CASSTSYDPDTQYF. CDR3 bases: TGTGCCAGCAGTACCAGCTATGATCCAGATACGCAGTATTTT.

This clone was seen ten or more times. The DNA for the CDR3 is TGTGCCAGCAGCCGACAGGGGGGTGGCTACACCTTC. This sequence encodes CASSRQGGGYTF. The chain is built from TRBV11-2 and TRBJ1-2, with TRBD1 matching 9 bases. The germline gives CDR1 SGHAT, CDR2 FQNNGV. V lost 5 bases to trimming and J lost 7 bases; unmatched junction nucleotides: 2. This CDR3 is 12 amino acids long.

This clone was found many times. The same CDR3 is also encoded by other DNA sequences in this sample. The chain links TRBV20-1 to TRBJ1-5; possible D gene TRBD1, 6 bases. In germline, CDR1 is DFQATT, CDR2 SNEGSKA (reference sequence). The CDR3 extends over 15 amino acids. Trimming stripped 0 bases from V and 6 bases from J, with 15 bases between. The CDR3 protein is CSARDRRGGGQPQHF. The CDR3 DNA sequence: TGCAGTGCTAGAGATCGCAGGGGCGGAGGTCAGCCCCAGCATTTT.

Notes on this clone: This may arise from a read error, as a much more abundant clone is one base away. The genes are TRBV19 and TRBJ2-3, with 8 positions matching TRBD1. The CDR3 extends over 13 amino acids. Germline lookup yields CDR1 LNHDA and CDR2 SQIVND (reference sequence). V shed 5 bases, J shed 8 bases, and the junction held 6 bases outside the gene matches. CDR3 nucleotides: TGTGCCAGTAGTGGCAGGGGGCAGGGTACGCAGTATTTT. Its translation: CASSGRGQGTQYF. The full variable domain, with the rest looked up from reference TRBV19 and TRBJ2-3, is DGGITQSPKYLFRKEGQNVTLSCEQNLNHDAMYWYRQDPGQGLRLIYYSQIVNDFQKGDIAEGYSVSREKKESFPLTVTSAQKNPTAFYLCASSGRGQGTQYFGPGTRLTVL.

This chain links TRBV5-1 with TRBJ2-7, with TRBD1 matching 7 bases. V was clipped by 4 bases and J by 3 bases; unmatched bases: 13. Germline CDR1 reads SGHRS; CDR2 reads YFSETQ. The CDR3 loop spans 16 amino acids. DNA for the CDR3: TGCGCCAGCAGCAAGGAAATCGGGACAGCAAACTACGAGCAGTACTTC. Translation: CASSKEIGTANYEQYF.

This clone turned up a few times. This may stem from a read error, because a much larger clone lies one nucleotide away. The chain carries TRBV3-1 and TRBJ1-2, with D possibly being TRBD1 (5 bases). In germline, CDR1 is LGHDT, CDR2 YNNKEL (reference sequence). V shed 4 bases and J shed 4 bases, with 13 bases lying between them. The length of the CDR3 is 14 residues. CDR3 in amino acids: CASSPGGGTYGYTF. The CDR3 DNA reads as TGTGCCAGCAGCCCGGGCGGCGGGACCTATGGCTACACCTTC.

This clone was counted ten times or more. Other DNA sequences within the sample encode an identical CDR3. The rearrangement joins TRBV20-1 to TRBJ2-3; D possibly corresponds to TRBD2 (5 bases). Trimming removed 5 bases at V and 2 bases at J, with 14 bases between. Germline V gives CDR1 DFQATT, CDR2 SNEGSKA (reference sequence). The CDR3 has 14 amino acids. This chain's CDR3 is CSAPRGGPTDTQYF. The CDR3 DNA reads as TGCAGTGCTCCACGAGGCGGGCCCACAGATACGCAGTATTTT.

At least ten counts were recorded for this clone. The chain joins TRBV15 to TRBJ2-1; D might be TRBD1 (6 bases). Trimming left V 4 bases short and J 0 bases short, with 19 bases between. Germline CDR1 is LNHNV and CDR2 is YYDKDF (reference sequence). This CDR3 comprises 18 residues. CDR3 sequence (DNA): TGTGCCACCAGCAAAAGCCGCCATACAGGGAACTCCTACAATGAGCAGTTCTTC. Amino acids: CATSKSRHTGNSYNEQFF.

This clone was counted many times. The rearrangement joins TRBV20-1 to TRBJ2-7; tentatively, D is TRBD2 (6 bases). Germline V lookup: CDR1 DFQATT, CDR2 SNEGSKA (reference sequence). The V and J ends lost 8 bases and 3 bases respectively, with 26 bases between them. The CDR3 runs to 16 residues. The CDR3 region is CSPSAPQAGPFYEQYF. CDR3 DNA sequence: TGCAGTCCAAGTGCCCCTCAGGCGGGACCTTTCTACGAGCAGTACTTC.

The sample holds many counts of this clone. The chain links TRBV9 to TRBJ2-2; TRBD2 aligns across 7 bases. CDR3 length: 15 residues. Germline assignment: CDR1 SGDLS and CDR2 YYNGEE. Losses at the gene ends were 0 bases for V and 2 bases for J; bases not matched to a gene: 1. CDR3 protein: CASSVAGGNTGELFF. CDR3 DNA sequence: TGTGCCAGCAGCGTAGCGGGAGGCAACACCGGGGAGCTGTTTTTT.

This clone showed up many times. V and J are TRBV11-3 and TRBJ2-2; no clear D gene. Trimming pared 2 bases from V and 2 bases from J, leaving 9 bases between. The germline CDR1 and CDR2 sequences are SGHNT and YENEEA. This CDR3 spans 15 amino acids. The CDR3 sequence: CASSLSGPNTGELFF. The CDR3 DNA follows: TGTGCCAGCAGCTTATCCGGGCCTAACACCGGGGAGCTGTTTTTT.

This sequence joins TRBV19 and TRBJ2-7; D perhaps matches TRBD2 (6 bases). Deletions cut 3 bases from V and 3 bases from J, with 6 bases between. Per the germline V gene, CDR1 is LNHDA and CDR2 is SQIVND (reference sequence). CDR3 length: 12 residues. CDR3 protein: CASSIGGYEQYF. The CDR3 DNA is TGTGCCAGTAGTATCGGGGGCTACGAGCAGTACTTC.

There are many counts of this clone. The rearrangement links TRBV5-1 to TRBJ1-2, with a possible D match to TRBD1 (5 bases). Trimming took off 5 bases at V and 3 bases at J, with 14 bases between the two ends. The CDR3 is 14 amino acids. Germline lookup yields CDR1 SGHRS and CDR2 YFSETQ. CDR3 loop: CASRGRDEDYGYTF. CDR3 nucleotide sequence: TGCGCCAGCAGGGGACGGGATGAGGACTATGGCTACACCTTC.